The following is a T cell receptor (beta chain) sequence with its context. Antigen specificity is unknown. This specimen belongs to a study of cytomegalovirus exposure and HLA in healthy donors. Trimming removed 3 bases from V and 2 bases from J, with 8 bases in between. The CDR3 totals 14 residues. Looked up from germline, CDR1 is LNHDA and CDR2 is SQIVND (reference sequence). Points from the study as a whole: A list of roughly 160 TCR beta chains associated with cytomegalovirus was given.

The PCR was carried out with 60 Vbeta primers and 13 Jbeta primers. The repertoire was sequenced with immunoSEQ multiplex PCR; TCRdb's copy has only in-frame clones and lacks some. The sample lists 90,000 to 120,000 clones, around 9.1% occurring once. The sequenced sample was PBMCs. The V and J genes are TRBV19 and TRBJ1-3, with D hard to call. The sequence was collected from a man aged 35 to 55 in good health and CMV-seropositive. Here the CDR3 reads CASSIEGAGNTIYF. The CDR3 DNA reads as TGTGCCAGTAGTATTGAAGGAGCTGGAAACACCATATATTTT.